The 21 T cell receptor beta chains given below trace back to one sample, sequenced in a study of blood T cell repertoires in COVID-19. Assay: immunoSEQ multiplex PCR; the TCRdb copy retains only in-frame clones and omits some. This table holds some 25,000 clones, roughly 87% found once. The specimen was peripheral blood. All receptors derive from a man in his forties or fifties with active COVID-19.

This clone has a handful of counts. The J gene is TRBJ1-5, the V gene TRBV5-1; the D is unclear. Trimming shortened V by 0 bases and J by 1 base, and 8 bases separated the two germline ends. This CDR3 is built from 15 residues. The germline V gene encodes CDR1 SGHRS and CDR2 YFSETQ. The CDR3 protein is CASSLGHPSNQPQHF. CDR3 in DNA: TGCGCCAGCAGCTTGGGGCATCCGAGCAATCAGCCCCAGCATTTT. Using reference TRBV5-1 and TRBJ1-5 for the parts outside the CDR3, the full variable domain is KAGVTQTPRYLIKTRGQQVTLSCSPISGHRSVSWYQQTPGQGLQFLFEYFSETQRNKGNFPGRFSGRQFSNSRSEMNVSTLELGDSALYLCASSLGHPSNQPQHFGDGTRLSIL.

The rearrangement links TRBV9 to TRBJ1-1; no reliable D call. Trimming left V 3 bases short and J 2 bases short, with 14 bases between. Germline assignment: CDR1 SGDLS and CDR2 YYNGEE. The CDR3 extends over 15 amino acids. For the CDR3, the DNA is TGTGCCAGCAGCGGGAGTGTATTCCTAAACACTGAAGCTTTCTTT. Encoded protein: CASSGSVFLNTEAFF.

The gene calls are TRBV29-1 and TRBJ1-6, with D maybe TRBD1 (5 bases). Germline CDR1 and CDR2: SQVTM and ANQGSEA. The CDR3 loop spans 13 amino acids. V was trimmed by 4 bases and J by 7 bases, leaving 11 bases between them. CDR3 protein: CSVGSGHNSPLHF. CDR3 sequence (DNA): TGCAGCGTTGGCTCAGGGCACAATTCACCCCTCCACTTT.

This clone was observed a few times. V usage is TRBV6-6 and J usage is TRBJ2-7, with 11 bases aligning to TRBD2. The CDR3 sequence is 15 residues long. CDR1 is MNHNY, CDR2 SVGAGI, per germline (reference sequence). V trimming: 6 bases; J trimming: 2 bases; junction bases outside the gene matches: 6. CDR3 region: CASRGTSGDTYEQYV. CDR3 DNA sequence: TGTGCCAGCAGGGGGACTAGCGGAGACACCTACGAGCAGTACGTC.

The chain carries TRBV5-1 and TRBJ2-2; D perhaps matches TRBD1 (5 bases). V was trimmed by 1 base and J by 6 bases, leaving 19 bases between them. The CDR3 loop spans 17 amino acids. CDR1 and CDR2 from the germline V gene are SGHRS and YFSETQ. CDR3: CASSLKGGHSLSGELFF. CDR3 DNA: TGCGCCAGCAGCTTGAAGGGCGGACACAGCTTATCCGGGGAGCTGTTTTTT.

This chain links TRBV4-3 with TRBJ2-5; the D gene is possibly TRBD1 (5 bases). Germline CDR1 is LGHNA and CDR2 is YSLEER. This CDR3 region has 13 residues. Trimming removed 1 base at V and 2 bases at J, with 5 bases between. This chain's CDR3 is CASSQGQQETQYF. The CDR3 DNA reads as TGCGCCAGCAGCCAAGGACAGCAAGAGACCCAGTACTTC.

This clone has only one observation. The rearrangement uses TRBV25-1 and TRBJ1-2; 10 nucleotides match TRBD1. CDR3 length: 14 amino acids. The germline V gene encodes CDR1 MGHDK and CDR2 SYGVNS. Trimming at V came to 1 base and at J to 8 bases, leaving 4 bases not matched to a gene. Here the CDR3 reads CASSESTGGGGYTF. The CDR3 DNA reads TGTGCCAGCAGTGAATCGACAGGGGGCGGCGGCTACACCTTC.

The V call is TRBV6-1, the J call TRBJ2-3, with D unresolved. V shed 0 bases and J shed 0 bases, with 7 bases lying between them. This CDR3 comprises 15 residues. Germline CDR1 is MNHNS and CDR2 is SASEGT. The CDR3 DNA reads as TGTGCCAGCAGTGAAGCGCGTCACAGCACAGATACGCAGTATTTT. Its protein is CASSEARHSTDTQYF.

The chain combines TRBV5-1 with TRBJ1-1, with no clear D. CDR1 SGHRS and CDR2 YFSETQ come from the germline V gene. Deletions cut 1 base from V and 0 bases from J, with 10 bases between. This CDR3 contains 15 residues. The CDR3 coding sequence is TGCGCCAGCAGCTTGTGGCTCGACATGAACACTGAAGCTTTCTTT. It specifies CASSLWLDMNTEAFF.

This sequence joins TRBV6-5 and TRBJ1-1, with 9 positions matching TRBD1. Germline trimming cut 4 bases from V and 1 base from J; bases unmatched to any gene: 4. The CDR3 covers 15 residues. The V gene's germline CDR1 is MNHEY and CDR2 SVGAGI. Here the CDR3 DNA reads TGTGCCAGCAGTTCGACAGGGGGGACGAACACTGAAGCTTTCTTT. It is translated as CASSSTGGTNTEAFF.

The chain couples TRBV7-2 to TRBJ2-1; D uncertain. V gave up 0 bases and J gave up 7 bases, with 10 bases separating them. Germline lookup yields CDR1 SGHTA and CDR2 FQGNSA. This CDR3 comprises 14 residues. CDR3 sequence: CASSLALKRNEQFF. The CDR3 bases are TGTGCCAGCAGCTTAGCTTTGAAGCGAAATGAGCAGTTCTTC. Full variable domain (missing parts from reference TRBV7-2 and TRBJ2-1): GAGVSQSPSNKVTEKGKDVELRCDPISGHTALYWYRQSLGQGLEFLIYFQGNSAPDKSGLPSDRFSAERTGGSVSTLTIQRTQQEDSAVYLCASSLALKRNEQFFGPGTRLTVL.

The chain recombines TRBV6-6 with TRBJ2-7; D ambiguous. V was shortened by 2 bases and J by 4 bases, with 3 bases between the two germline ends. Per the germline V gene, CDR1 is MNHNY and CDR2 is SVGAGI (reference sequence). This CDR3 is built from 11 residues. The CDR3 region has the DNA TGTGCCAGCAGTTACGAGTACGAGCAGTACTTC. Residues: CASSYEYEQYF.

Here the CDR3 reads CASSLPRNYEQYF. CDR3 in DNA: TGTGCCAGCAGCCTACCAAGAAACTACGAGCAGTACTTC. The gene calls are TRBV5-8 and TRBJ2-7; D call uncertain. Trimming left V 4 bases short and J 3 bases short, with 11 bases between. Germline lookup yields CDR1 SGHTS and CDR2 YDEGEE. The CDR3 length is 13 residues.

This clone was counted once. The V call is TRBV5-1, the J call TRBJ1-1; D gene uncertain. V was cut by 1 base and J by 4 bases, with 8 bases left in between. Germline lookup yields CDR1 SGHRS and CDR2 YFSETQ. CDR3 length: 13 amino acids. The CDR3 protein is CASSLKEGTEAFF. The DNA for the CDR3 is TGCGCCAGCAGCTTGAAGGAGGGCACTGAAGCTTTCTTT.

This chain joins TRBV5-1 and TRBJ1-2; 10 bases agree with TRBD1. With V trimmed by 7 bases and J by 7 bases, 13 bases remained unmatched. Germline assignment: CDR1 SGHRS and CDR2 YFSETQ. There are 15 residues in the CDR3. DNA for the CDR3: TGCGCCAGCGCCATTACCCTGGGACAGGGGTTTGGCTACACCTTC. It is translated as CASAITLGQGFGYTF.

The chain combines TRBV10-2 with TRBJ1-5, with 7 bases lining up with TRBD1. This CDR3 has 13 amino acids. The V gene's germline CDR1 is WSHSY and CDR2 SAAADI. With 6 bases clipped from V and 2 bases from J, the junction kept 1 base outside the gene matches. The CDR3 sequence: CASSRGGNQPQHF. For the CDR3, the DNA is TGCGCCAGCAGCAGGGGGGGCAATCAGCCCCAGCATTTT.

For the CDR3, the DNA is TGTGCCAGCACACGACAGGGGAACTATGGCTACACCTTC. This gives the protein CASTRQGNYGYTF. V gene TRBV3-1 (or the pseudogene TRBV3-2) combines with J gene TRBJ1-2; 8 nucleotides line up with TRBD1. Germline lookup yields CDR1 LGHDT and CDR2 YNNKEL (reference sequence). With V trimmed by 7 bases and J by 2 bases, 3 bases remained unmatched. The CDR3 has 13 amino acids.

V and J are TRBV20-1 and TRBJ1-5; TRBD1 matches 7 bases. Germline CDR1 and CDR2: DFQATT and SNEGSKA (reference sequence). V was clipped by 3 bases and J by 3 bases; unmatched bases: 5. The CDR3 has 14 amino acids. The CDR3 nucleotides are TGCAGTGCTAGTACGGGACAGACCAATCAGCCCCAGCATTTT. Translated, it gives CSASTGQTNQPQHF.

This clone was counted a few times. The genes are TRBV4-1 and TRBJ2-7; weak D call: TRBD2 (7 bases). V dropped 1 base and J dropped 4 bases, with 11 bases sitting between them. Germline V gene data show CDR1 as MGHRA and CDR2 as YSYEKL. This CDR3 comprises 14 residues. In DNA form, the CDR3 reads TGCGCCAGCAGCCAAGGAGGGGGGGCATACGAGCAGTACTTC. Amino acids: CASSQGGGAYEQYF.

The gene calls are TRBV15 and TRBJ2-2, with TRBD2 matching over 11 bases. V was clipped by 0 bases and J by 5 bases; unmatched bases: 5. The V gene's germline CDR1 is LNHNV and CDR2 YYDKDF (reference sequence). The CDR3 is 17 amino acids. CDR3 coding DNA: TGTGCCACCAGCAGAGATCGACTAGCGGGAAATACCGGGGAGCTGTTTTTT. Its translation is CATSRDRLAGNTGELFF. Drawing the rest from reference TRBV15 and TRBJ2-2, the complete variable domain is DAMVIQNPRYQVTQFGKPVTLSCSQTLNHNVMYWYQQKSSQAPKLLFHYYDKDFNNEADTPDNFQSRRPNTSFCFLDIRSPGLGDTAMYLCATSRDRLAGNTGELFFGEGSRLTVL.

Remarks on this clone: The germline gene is not matched at one end of the junction; a read error may be the cause. J is TRBJ2-5 and V is TRBV7-7; 11 bases agree with TRBD2. Germline V gene sequence: CDR1 SSHAT, CDR2 FNYEAQ (reference sequence). The CDR3 runs 15 residues. The CDR3 is CASSLAGGGEETQYF. The CDR3 nucleotides are TGTGCTAGCAGCTTAGCGGGAGGGGGGGAAGAGACCCAGTACTTC.